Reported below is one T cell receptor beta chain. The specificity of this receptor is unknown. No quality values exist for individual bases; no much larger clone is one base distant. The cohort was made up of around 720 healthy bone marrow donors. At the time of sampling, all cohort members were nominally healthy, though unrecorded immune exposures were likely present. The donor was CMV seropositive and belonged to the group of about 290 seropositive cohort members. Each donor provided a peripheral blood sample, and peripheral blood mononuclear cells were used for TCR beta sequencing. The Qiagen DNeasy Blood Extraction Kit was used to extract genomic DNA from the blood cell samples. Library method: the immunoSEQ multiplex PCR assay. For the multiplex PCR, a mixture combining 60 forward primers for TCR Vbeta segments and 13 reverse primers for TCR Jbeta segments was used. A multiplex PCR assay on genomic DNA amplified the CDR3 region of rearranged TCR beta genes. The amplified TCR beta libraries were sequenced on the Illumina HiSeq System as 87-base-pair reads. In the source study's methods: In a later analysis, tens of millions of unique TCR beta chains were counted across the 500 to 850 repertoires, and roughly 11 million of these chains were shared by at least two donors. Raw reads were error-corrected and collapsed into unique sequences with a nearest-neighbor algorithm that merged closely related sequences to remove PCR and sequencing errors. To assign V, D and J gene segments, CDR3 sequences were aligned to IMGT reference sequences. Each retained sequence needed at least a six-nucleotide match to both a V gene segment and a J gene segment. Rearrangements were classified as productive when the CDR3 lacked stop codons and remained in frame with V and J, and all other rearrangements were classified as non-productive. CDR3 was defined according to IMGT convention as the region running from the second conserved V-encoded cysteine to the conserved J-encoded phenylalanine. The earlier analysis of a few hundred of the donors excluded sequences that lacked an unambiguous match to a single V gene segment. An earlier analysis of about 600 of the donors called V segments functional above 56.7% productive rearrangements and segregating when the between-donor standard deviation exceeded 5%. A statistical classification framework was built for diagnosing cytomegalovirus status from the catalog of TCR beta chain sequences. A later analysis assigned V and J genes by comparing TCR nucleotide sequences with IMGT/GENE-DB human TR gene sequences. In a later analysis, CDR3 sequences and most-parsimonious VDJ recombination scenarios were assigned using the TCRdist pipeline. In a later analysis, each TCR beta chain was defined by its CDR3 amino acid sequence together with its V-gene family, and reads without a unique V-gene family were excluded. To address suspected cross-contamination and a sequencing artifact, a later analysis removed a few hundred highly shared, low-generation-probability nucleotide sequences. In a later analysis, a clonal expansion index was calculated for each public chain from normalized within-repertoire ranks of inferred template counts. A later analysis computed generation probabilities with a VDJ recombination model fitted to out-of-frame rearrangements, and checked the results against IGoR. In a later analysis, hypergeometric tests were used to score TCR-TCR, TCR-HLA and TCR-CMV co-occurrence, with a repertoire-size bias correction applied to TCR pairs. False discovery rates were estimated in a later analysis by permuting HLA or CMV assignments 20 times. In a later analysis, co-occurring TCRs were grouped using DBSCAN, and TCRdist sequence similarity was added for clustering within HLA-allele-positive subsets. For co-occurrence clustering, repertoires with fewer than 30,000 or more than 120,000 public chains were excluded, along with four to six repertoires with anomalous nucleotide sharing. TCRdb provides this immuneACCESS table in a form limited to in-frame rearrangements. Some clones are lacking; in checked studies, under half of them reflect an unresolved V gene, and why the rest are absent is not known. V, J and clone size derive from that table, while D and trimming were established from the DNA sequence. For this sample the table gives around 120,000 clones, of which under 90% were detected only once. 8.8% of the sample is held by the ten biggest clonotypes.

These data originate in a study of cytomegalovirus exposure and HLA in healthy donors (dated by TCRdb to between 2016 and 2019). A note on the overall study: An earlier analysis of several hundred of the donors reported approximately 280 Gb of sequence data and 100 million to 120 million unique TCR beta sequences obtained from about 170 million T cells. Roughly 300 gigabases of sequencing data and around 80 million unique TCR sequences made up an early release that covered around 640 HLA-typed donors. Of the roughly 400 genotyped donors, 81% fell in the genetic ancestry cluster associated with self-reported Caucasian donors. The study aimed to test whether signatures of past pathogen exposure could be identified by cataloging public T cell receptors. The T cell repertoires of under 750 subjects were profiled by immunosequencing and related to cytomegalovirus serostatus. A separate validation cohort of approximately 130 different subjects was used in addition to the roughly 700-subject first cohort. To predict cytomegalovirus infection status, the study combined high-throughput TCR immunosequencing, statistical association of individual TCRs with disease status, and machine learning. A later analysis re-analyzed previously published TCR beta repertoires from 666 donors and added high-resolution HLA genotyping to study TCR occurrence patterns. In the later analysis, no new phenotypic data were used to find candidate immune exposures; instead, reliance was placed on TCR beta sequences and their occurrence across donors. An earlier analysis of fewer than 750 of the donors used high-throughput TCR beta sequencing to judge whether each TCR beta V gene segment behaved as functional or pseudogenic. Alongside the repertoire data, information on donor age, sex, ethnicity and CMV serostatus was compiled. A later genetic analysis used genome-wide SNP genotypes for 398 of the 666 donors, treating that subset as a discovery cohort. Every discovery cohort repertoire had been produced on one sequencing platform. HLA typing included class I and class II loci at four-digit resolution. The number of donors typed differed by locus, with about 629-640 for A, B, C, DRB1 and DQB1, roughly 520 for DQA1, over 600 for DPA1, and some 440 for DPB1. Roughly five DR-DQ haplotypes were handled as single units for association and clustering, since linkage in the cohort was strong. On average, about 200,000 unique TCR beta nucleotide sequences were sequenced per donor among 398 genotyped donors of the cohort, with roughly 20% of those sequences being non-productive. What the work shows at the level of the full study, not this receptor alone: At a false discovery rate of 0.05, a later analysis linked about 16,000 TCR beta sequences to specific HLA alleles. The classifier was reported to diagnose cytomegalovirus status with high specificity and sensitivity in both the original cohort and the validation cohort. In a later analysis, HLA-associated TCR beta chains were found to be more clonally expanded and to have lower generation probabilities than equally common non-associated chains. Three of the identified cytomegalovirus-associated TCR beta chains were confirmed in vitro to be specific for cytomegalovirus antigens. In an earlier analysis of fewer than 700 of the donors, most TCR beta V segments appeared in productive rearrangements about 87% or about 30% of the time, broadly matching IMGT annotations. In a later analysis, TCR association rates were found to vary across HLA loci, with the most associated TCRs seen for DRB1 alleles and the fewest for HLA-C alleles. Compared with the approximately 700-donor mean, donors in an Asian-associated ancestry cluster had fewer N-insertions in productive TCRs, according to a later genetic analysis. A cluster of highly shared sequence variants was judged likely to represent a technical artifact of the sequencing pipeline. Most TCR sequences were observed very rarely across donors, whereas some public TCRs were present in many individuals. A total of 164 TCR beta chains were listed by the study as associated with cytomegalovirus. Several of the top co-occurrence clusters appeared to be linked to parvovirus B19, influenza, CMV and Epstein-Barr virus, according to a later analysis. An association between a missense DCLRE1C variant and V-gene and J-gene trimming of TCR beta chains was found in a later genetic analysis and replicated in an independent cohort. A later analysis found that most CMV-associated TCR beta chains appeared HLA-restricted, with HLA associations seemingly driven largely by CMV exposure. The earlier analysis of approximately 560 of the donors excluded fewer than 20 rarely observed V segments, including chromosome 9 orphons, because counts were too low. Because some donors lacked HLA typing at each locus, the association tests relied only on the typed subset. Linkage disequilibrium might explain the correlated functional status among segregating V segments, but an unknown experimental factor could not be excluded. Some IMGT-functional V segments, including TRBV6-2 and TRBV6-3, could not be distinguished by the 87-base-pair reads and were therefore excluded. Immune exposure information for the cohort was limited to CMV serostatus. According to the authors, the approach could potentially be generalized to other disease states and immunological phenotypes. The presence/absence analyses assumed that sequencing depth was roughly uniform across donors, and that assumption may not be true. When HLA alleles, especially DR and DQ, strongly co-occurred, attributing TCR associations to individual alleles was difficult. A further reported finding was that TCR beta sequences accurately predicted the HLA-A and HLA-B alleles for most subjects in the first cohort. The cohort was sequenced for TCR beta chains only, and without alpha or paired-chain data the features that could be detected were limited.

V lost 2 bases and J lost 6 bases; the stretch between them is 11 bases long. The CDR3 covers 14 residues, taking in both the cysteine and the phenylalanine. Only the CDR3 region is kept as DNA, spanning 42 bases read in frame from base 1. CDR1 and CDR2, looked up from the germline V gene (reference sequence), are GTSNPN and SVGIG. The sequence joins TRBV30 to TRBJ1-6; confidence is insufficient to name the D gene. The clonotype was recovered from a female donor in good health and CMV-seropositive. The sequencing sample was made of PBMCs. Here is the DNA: TGTGCCTGGAGTTTGGTGGCCTTTAATTCACCCCTCCACTTT. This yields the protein CAWSLVAFNSPLHF.